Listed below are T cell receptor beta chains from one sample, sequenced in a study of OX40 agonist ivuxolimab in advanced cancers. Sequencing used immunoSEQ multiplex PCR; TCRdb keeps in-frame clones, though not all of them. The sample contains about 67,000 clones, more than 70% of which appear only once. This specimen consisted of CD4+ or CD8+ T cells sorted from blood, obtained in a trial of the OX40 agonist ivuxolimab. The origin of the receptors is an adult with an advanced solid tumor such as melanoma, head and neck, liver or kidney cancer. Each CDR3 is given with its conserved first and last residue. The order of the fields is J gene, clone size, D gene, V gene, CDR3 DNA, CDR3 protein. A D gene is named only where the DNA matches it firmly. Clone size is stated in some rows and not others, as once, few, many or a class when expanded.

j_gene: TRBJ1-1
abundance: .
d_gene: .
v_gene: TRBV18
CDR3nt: TGTGCCAGCTCACAAAGGGGCCTAATGAACACTGAAGCTTTCTTT
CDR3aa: CASSQRGLMNTEAFF

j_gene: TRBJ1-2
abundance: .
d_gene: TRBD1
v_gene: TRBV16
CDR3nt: TGTGCCAGTACCGTACAGGGGTACTATGGCTACACCTTC
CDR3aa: CASTVQGYYGYTF

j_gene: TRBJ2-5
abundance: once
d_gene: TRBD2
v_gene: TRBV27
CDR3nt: TGTGCCAGCAGTTTCCTAGCGCTAGCGGGGGGACCTAAAGAGACCCAGTACTTC
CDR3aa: CASSFLALAGGPKETQYF

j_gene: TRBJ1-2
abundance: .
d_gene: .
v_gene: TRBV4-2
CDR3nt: TGTGCCAGCAGCCAAGAGAGAGGGCCAACTTTTTCGAGTAACTATGGCTACACCTTC
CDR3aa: CASSQERGPTFSSNYGYTF

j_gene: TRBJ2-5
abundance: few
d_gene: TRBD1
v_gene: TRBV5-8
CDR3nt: TGTGCCACTTCCGCCGGACAGGGACAAGAGACCCAGTACTTC
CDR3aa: CATSAGQGQETQYF

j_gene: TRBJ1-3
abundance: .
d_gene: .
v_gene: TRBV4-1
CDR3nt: TGCGCCAGCAGCCAACAGGTCAGAGACACCATATATTTT
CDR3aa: CASSQQVRDTIYF

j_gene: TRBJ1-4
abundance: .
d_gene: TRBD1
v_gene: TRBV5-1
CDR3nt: TGCGCCAGCAGCCCGGACAGGGGTAATGAAAAACTGTTTTTT
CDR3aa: CASSPDRGNEKLFF

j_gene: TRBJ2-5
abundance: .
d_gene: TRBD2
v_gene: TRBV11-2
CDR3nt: TGTGCCAGCAGCTTTGGACTAGCGGCGCCAACACACCTCCAGTACTTC
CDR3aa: CASSFGLAAPTHLQYF

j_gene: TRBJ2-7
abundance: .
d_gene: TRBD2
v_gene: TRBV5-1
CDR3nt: TGCGCCAGCAGCTTGGGAGGACTAGGCGAGCAGTACTTC
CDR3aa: CASSLGGLGEQYF

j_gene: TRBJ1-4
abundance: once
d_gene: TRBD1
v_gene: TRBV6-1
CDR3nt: TGTGCCAGCACCCAGGGGGGGTATACTAATGAAAAACTGTTTTTT
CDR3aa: CASTQGGYTNEKLFF

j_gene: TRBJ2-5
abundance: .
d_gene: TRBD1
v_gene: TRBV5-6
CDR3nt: TGTGCCAGCAGCTTAACCGACAGGGAAAAAGAGACCCAGTACTTC
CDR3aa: CASSLTDREKETQYF

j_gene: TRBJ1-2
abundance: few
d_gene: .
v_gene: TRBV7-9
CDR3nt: TGTGCCAGCAGCTTCGGTAGCCAACCGTCGGGCTACACCTTC
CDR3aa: CASSFGSQPSGYTF

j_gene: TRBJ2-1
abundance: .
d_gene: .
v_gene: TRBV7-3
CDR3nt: TGTGCCAGCAGTCCCCAAGGGACCCATGAGCAGTTCTTC
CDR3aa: CASSPQGTHEQFF

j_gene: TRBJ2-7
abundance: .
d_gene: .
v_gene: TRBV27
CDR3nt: TGTGCCAGCAGTTTATCCTTCTTTTACGAGCAGTACTTC
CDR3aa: CASSLSFFYEQYF

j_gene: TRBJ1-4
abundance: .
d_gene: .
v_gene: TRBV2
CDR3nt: TGTGCCAGCAATCGACAGTTCTCAAATGAAAAACTGTTTTTT
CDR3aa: CASNRQFSNEKLFF

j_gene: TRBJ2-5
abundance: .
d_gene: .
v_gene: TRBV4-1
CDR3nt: TGCGCCAGCAGCCAAGAAGAGTCCGGGGCGCGAGAGACCCAGTACTTC
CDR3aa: CASSQEESGARETQYF

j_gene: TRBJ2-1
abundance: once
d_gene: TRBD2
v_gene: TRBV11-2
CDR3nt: TGTGCCAGCAGCCAAGCGGGGGGGCACAATGAGCAGTTCTTC
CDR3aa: CASSQAGGHNEQFF

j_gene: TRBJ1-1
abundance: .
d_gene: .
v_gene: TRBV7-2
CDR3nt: TGTGCCAGCAGTTCCGCTGGGACACCGGGGGGTACTGAAGCTTTCTTT
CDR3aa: CASSSAGTPGGTEAFF

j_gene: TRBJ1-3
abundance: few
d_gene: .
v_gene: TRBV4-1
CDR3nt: TGCGCCAGCAGCCTAAGTGATTACCCGGGACAAAGGATTGGTTTGGGAAACACCATATATTTT
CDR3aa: CASSLSDYPGQRIGLGNTIYF

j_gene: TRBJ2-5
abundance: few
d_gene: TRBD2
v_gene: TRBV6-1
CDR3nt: TGTGCCAGCAGTGAAGTAACTAGCGGAAAAGAGACCCAGTACTTC
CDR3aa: CASSEVTSGKETQYF

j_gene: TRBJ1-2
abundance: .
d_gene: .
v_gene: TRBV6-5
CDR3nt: TGTGCCAGCAGTTATGGTGGGGATCCTGGCTACACCTTC
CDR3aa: CASSYGGDPGYTF

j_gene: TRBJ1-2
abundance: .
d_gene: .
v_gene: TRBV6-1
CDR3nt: TGTGCCAGCAGTGAAGCGCGGCAGACATATGGCTACACCTTC
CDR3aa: CASSEARQTYGYTF

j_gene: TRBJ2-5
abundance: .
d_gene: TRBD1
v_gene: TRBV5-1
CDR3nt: TGCGCCAGCAGCAACCCACAGGGGGCCCAAGAGACCCAGTACTTC
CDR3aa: CASSNPQGAQETQYF

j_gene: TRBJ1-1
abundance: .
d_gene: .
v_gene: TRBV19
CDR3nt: TGTGCCAGTAGTAGCGGTTGGTTTGAGAACACTGAAGCTTTCTTT
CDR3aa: CASSSGWFENTEAFF

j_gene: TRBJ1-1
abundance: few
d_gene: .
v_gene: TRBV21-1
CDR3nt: TGTGCCAGCAGCCAACTGAGGGACTGTAACACTGAAGCTTTCTTT
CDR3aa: CASSQLRDCNTEAFF

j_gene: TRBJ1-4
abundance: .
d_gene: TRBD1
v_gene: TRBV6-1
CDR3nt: TGTGCCAGCAGTGAAACTTTGGACAGGGGGCTTGAAAAACTGTTTTTT
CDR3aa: CASSETLDRGLEKLFF

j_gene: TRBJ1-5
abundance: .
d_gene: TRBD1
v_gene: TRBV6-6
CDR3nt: TGTGCCAGCAGTTATAGAGGGGGCCTCAATCAGCCCCAGCATTTT
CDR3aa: CASSYRGGLNQPQHF

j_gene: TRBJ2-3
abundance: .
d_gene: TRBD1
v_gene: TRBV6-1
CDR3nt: TGTGCCAGCAGGGACAGGGTCACAGATACGCAGTATTTT
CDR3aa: CASRDRVTDTQYF

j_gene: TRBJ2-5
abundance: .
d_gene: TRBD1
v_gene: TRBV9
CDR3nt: TGTGCCAGCAGCCTTAACACAGGGGGCATAGGGGAGACCCAGTACTTC
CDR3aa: CASSLNTGGIGETQYF

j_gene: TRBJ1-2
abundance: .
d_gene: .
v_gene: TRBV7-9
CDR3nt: TGTGCCAGCAGCCATAAACCAGGGTCTGGCTACACCTTC
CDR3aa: CASSHKPGSGYTF

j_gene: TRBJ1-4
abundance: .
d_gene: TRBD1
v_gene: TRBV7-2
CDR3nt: TGTGCCAGCAGCTACGCCAGACAGGGGGGTGAAAAACTGTTTTTT
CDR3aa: CASSYARQGGEKLFF

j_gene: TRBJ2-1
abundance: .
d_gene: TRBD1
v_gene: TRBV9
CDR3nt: TGTGCCAGCAGCTCGACAGGGAACTCCTACAATGAGCAGTTCTTC
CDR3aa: CASSSTGNSYNEQFF

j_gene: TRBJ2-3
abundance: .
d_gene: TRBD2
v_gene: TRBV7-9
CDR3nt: TGTGCCAGCAGCTTAGGGACTAGCGGGGGCCACACAGATACGCAGTATTTT
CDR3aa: CASSLGTSGGHTDTQYF

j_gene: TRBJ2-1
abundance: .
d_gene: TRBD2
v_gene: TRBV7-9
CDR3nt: TGTGCCAGCAGCTTTGGGTCCAGCGGGGGGTCCTACAATGAGCAGTTCTTC
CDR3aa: CASSFGSSGGSYNEQFF

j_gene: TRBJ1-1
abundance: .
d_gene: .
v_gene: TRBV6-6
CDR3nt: TGTGCCAGCAGGGTACAAAGGAACACTGAAGCTTTCTTT
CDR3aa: CASRVQRNTEAFF

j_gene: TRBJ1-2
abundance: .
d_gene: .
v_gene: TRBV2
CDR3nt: TGTGCCAGCATCCTAGAGGCCTCTAACTATGGCTACACCTTC
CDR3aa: CASILEASNYGYTF

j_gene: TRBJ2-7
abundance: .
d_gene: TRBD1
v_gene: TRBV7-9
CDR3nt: TGTGCCAGCAGCCTCGGGGGGACAGGGGCATACGAGCAGTACTTC
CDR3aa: CASSLGGTGAYEQYF